The present entry profiles one T cell receptor beta chain with its context. The target of this receptor is not known. No clone much larger than this one lies a single base away; base qualities are absent. The immunoSEQ Assay was used to sequence TCRbeta CDR3 regions. After extraction, genomic DNA underwent amplification by bias-controlled multiplex PCR, followed by high-throughput sequencing. The study's processing was this. Collapsing and filtering of sequences were performed to quantify the absolute abundance of each unique TCRbeta CDR3 region. T cell fraction was estimated by normalizing TCRbeta template counts to usable DNA, with usable DNA measured through amplification of reference genes found in all nucleated cells. Repertoire TCRs were annotated as SARS-CoV-2-specific when V gene, CDR3 amino acid sequence and J gene were exactly matched to a known reactive TCR set. The reference SARS-CoV-2 TCR set came from MIRA and was filtered for enrichment in COVID-19-positive ImmuneCODE repertoires, removing public or cross-reactive TCRs. Using the MIRA antigens, annotated TCRs were further analysed by specific ORF or by position within an ORF. Breadth was defined as annotated unique rearrangements over total unique productive rearrangements; depth was the summed frequency of those rearrangements. TCR breadth was compared between groups using two-sided Wilcoxon rank-sum tests. The source is immuneACCESS, and TCRdb retained only in-frame sequences with V and J called. Part of the clones is not carried over; for the studies checked, unresolved V genes explain less than half of this, and the remainder is unexplained. The DNA was the basis for D and trimming; V, J and clone size are from that table. This sample lists 380,000 or so clones; 83% were detected once. Almost 7.5% of the sample is in the top ten clones.

This sample stems from a study of Ad26.COV2.S vaccination and SARS-CoV-2 variants (dated by TCRdb to the early 2020s). About the investigation overall: Vaccine-arm donors came from COV1001, a multicentre, randomized, double-blind, placebo-controlled phase I-IIa trial of Ad26.COV2.S in healthy adults. Sequencing of the TCRbeta repertoire served to evaluate the specificity and breadth of SARS-CoV-2-reactive T cell receptors following Ad26.COV2.S vaccination. A total of approximately 30 samples were included in the TCR-sequenced set, comprising roughly 19 Ad26.COV2.S vaccine recipients, 5 placebo recipients and 8 SARS-CoV-2 convalescent individuals. Ad26.COV2.S was administered intramuscularly at 5 x 10^10 or 1 x 10^11 viral particles, either as a single shot or as two shots given 56 days apart. Blinding of investigators to trial group allocation was maintained during experiments and outcome assessment. Participants in the trial were split at random into five groups of five each, receiving low-dose or high-dose Ad26.COV2.S once or twice, or else placebo on both occasions.

The sample's treatment or condition label, decoded: some 19 received Ad26.COV2.S at low or high dose, single or two shots; a few received placebo; per-sample allocation not given. For vaccine and placebo recipients, the sequenced repertoires came from samples collected on day 63 after the first injection. Cohort 1b enrolled 25 adults aged 18-55 years at a single site in Boston, USA, between 29 July and 7 August 2020. Ad26.COV2.S consisted of a replication-incompetent adenovirus type 26 vector by which a prefusion-stabilized SARS-CoV-2 spike protein from the original Wuhan strain was expressed. As encoded in the germline V gene, CDR1 is MRHNA while CDR2 is SNTAGT. Taken from cysteine to phenylalanine, the CDR3 has 16 residues. The DNA shown is the 48-base CDR3, in frame from base 1. Ends trimmed: V by 4 bases, J by 5 bases; bases unmatched to a gene: 7. The research as a whole found: Higher spike-specific TCR breadth was observed in Ad26.COV2.S recipients than in placebo recipients (P = 0.0014). After vaccination, spike-specific CD8+ and CD4+ T cell responses were reported to show substantial breadth. The authors noted that the TCR breadth and depth analyses may have underestimated total T cell responses. Non-spike TCR breadth was comparable between vaccine and placebo recipients, consistent with the vaccine containing only spike. The study lacked the statistical power to compare responses across vaccine doses or regimens.

This sequence uses TRBV6-4 and TRBJ1-6; 8 junctional bases match TRBD1. Sample: peripheral blood, taken in a trial of Ad26.COV2.S vaccine versus placebo. The sequence was collected from a person aged 18-60 years who received the Ad26.COV2.S COVID-19 vaccine or a placebo. The nucleotides read TGTGCCAGCAGTGCGCTCGGGACAGGACATAATTCACCCCTCCACTTT. Translation gives CASSALGTGHNSPLHF.